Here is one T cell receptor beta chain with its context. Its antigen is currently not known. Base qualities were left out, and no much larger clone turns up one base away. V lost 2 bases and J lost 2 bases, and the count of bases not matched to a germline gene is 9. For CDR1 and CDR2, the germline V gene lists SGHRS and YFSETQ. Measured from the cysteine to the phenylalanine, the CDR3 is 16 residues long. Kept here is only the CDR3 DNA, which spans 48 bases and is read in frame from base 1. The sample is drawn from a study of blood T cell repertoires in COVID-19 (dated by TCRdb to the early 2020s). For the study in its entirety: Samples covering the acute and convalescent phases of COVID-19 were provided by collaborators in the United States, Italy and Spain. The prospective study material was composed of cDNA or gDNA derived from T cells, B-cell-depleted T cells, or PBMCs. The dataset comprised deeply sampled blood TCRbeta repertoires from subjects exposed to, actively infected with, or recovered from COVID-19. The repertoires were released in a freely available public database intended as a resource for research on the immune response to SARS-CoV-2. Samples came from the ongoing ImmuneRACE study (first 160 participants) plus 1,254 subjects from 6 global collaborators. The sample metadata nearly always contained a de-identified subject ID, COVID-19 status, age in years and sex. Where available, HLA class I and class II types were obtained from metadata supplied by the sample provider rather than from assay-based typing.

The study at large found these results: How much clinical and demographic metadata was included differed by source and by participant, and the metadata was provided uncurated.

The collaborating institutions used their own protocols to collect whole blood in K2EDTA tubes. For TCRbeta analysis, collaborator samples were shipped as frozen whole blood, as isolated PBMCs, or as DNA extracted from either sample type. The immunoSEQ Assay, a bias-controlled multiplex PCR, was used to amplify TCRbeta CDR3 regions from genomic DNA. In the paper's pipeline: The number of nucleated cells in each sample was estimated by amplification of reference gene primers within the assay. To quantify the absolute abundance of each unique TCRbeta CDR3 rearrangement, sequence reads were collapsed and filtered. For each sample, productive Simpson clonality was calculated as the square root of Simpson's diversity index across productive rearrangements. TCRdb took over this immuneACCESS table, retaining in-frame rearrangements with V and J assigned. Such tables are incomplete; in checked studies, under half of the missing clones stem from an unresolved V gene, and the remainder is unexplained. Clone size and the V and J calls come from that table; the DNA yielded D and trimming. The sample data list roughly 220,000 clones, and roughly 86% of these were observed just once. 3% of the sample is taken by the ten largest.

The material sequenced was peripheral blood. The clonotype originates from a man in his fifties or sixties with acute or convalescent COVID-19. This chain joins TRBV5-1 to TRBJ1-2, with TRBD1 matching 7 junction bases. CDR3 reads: CASSFEFGTANYGYTF. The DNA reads TGCGCCAGCAGCTTCGAATTCGGGACAGCCAACTATGGCTACACCTTC.